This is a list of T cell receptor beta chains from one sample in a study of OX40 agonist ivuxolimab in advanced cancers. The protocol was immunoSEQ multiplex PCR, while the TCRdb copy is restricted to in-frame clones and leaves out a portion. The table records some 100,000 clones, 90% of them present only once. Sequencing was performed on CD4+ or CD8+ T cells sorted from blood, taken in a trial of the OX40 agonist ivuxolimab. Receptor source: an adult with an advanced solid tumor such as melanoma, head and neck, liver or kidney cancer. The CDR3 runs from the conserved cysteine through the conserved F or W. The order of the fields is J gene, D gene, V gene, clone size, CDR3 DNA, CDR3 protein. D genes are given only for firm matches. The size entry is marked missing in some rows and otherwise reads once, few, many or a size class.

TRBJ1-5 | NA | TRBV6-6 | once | TGTGCCAGCAGTTACTCTAGCAGGGTTAGCAATCAGCCCCAGCATTTT | CASSYSSRVSNQPQHF
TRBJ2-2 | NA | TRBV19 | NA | TGTGCCAGTAGTCTAAGGCGGCTCACCGGGGAGCTGTTTTTT | CASSLRRLTGELFF
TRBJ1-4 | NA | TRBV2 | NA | TGTGCCAGCAGTGGCATTCTTGCAACTAATGAAAAACTGTTTTTT | CASSGILATNEKLFF
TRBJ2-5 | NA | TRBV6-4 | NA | TGTGCCAGCAGTGACGAGGGAGGTGGGACCCAGTACTTC | CASSDEGGGTQYF
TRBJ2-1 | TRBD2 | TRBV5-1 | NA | TGCGCCAGCAGCTCTAGACTAGCGGGAGCTCTCAATGAGCAGTTCTTC | CASSSRLAGALNEQFF
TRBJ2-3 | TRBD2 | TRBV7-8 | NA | TGTGCCAGCAGACAAGGGACTAGTAGGCCGCAGTATTTT | CASRQGTSRPQYF
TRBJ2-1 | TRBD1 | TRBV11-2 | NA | TGTGCCAGCAGCACACGACAGGGGAGCAATGAGCAGTTCTTC | CASSTRQGSNEQFF
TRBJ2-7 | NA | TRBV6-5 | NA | TGTGCCAGCAGAGAGGGGCCGGCCTACGAGCAGTACTTC | CASREGPAYEQYF
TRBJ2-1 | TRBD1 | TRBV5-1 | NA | TGCGCCAGCAGCACCGGACAGGGGTACAATGAGCAGTTCTTC | CASSTGQGYNEQFF
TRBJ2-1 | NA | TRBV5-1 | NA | TGCGCCAGCAGCTTGAGGACCATTAACTACAATGAGCAGTTCTTC | CASSLRTINYNEQFF
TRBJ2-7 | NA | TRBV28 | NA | TGTGCCAGCAGTTTTGGTGCCCGGGACCGATTCTTC | CASSFGARDRFF